This T cell receptor (beta chain) was documented in a study of CD4 T cells in relation to SARS-CoV-2 and coronaviruses. Notes on the study in general: Memory recall responses, not primary responses primed in culture, are what the assay detects. In roughly 61% of donors, memory CD4+ clonotypes crossrecognized SARS-CoV-2 and at least one common cold coronavirus spike. Compared with monoreactive clones, crossreactive clones showed significantly weaker SARS-CoV-2 expansion.

The CDR3 sequence is 18 residues long. Germline CDR1 reads MNHEY; CDR2 reads SMNVEV (reference sequence). J gave up 2 bases and V 0 bases, and 7 bases lay outside the gene matches. Method: immunoSEQ multiplex PCR; TCRdb's copy keeps in-frame clones and lacks some. The sample includes approximately 70,000 clones, 85% to 95% of them seen just once. Unexposed donor CD4+ T cells date from 2011-2018, before the COVID-19 pandemic. Turning to this clone: Its specificity is not known.

The TCR comes from a human donor in good health. The rearrangement joins TRBV27 to TRBJ2-2, with 9 bases matching TRBD2. Material: naive CD4+ T cells from PBMCs. Specified subset: naive CD4+ T cells isolated by negative enrichment. In DNA, the CDR3 is TGTGCCAGCAGTTTATCACCCAAGACTAGCGGTAACACCGGGGAGCTGTTTTTT. Residues: CASSLSPKTSGNTGELFF.